This T cell receptor (beta chain) was profiled in a study of cytomegalovirus exposure and HLA in healthy donors. Regarding donors, all were healthy bone marrow donors. PCR amplification relied on 60 Vbeta primers (plus 13 Jbeta primers). TCRdb keeps only in-frame clones here, not all; method: immunoSEQ multiplex PCR. The sample records around 70,000 clones, around two thirds being singletons. Broader study findings: Later genetic work tied a missense DCLRE1C variant to beta-chain V and J trimming. An Asian-associated ancestry cluster reportedly showed fewer N-insertions than the roughly 670-donor mean in a later analysis. Among CMV-associated TCR beta chains, most appeared HLA-restricted in a later analysis.

Per the germline V gene, CDR1 is SGHRS and CDR2 is YFSETQ. V lost 0 bases and J lost 6; bases outside the gene matches: 6. This CDR3 comprises 17 residues. Note on this clone: Its target is unknown.

The rearrangement joins TRBV5-1 to TRBJ2-1; 13 positions agree with TRBD2. This sequence originates from a man in his sixties in good health and CMV-seropositive. Sequencing was carried out using PBMCs. Here the CDR3 DNA reads TGCGCCAGCAGCTTGGCCGCGGGACTAGCGGGGAGCAATGAGCAGTTCTTC. This gives the protein CASSLAAGLAGSNEQFF.